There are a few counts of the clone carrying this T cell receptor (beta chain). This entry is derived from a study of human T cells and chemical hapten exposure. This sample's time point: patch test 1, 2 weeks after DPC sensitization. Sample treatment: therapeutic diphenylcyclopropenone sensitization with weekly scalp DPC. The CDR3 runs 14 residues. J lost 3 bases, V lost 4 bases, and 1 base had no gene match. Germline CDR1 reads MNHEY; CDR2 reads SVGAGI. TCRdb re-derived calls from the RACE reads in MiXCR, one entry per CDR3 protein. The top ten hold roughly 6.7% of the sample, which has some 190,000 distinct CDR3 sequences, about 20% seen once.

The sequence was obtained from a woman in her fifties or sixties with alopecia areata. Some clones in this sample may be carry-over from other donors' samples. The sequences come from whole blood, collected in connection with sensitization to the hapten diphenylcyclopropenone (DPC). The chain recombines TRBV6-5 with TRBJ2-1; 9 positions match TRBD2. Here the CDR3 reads CASSLAGVYNEQFF. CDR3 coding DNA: TGTGCCAGCAGTTTAGCGGGAGTCTACAATGAGCAGTTCTTC.